This entry lists 5 T cell receptor beta chains sequenced from one sample in a study of shared clonotypes between healthy human individuals. This table comes from immunoSEQ multiplex PCR, and its TCRdb copy is limited to in-frame clones, with some not included. Here the sample spans over a million clones, about 96% being singletons. The sample was naive CD4+ T cells sorted from blood. The sample's subset: CD45RA+ positively selected. All receptors come from a man aged 25-45 years in good health.

The rearrangement joins TRBV7-3 to TRBJ2-5, with 10 bases that match TRBD2. The CDR3 has 15 residues. Per the germline V gene, CDR1 is SGHTA and CDR2 is FQGTGA. The V and J ends lost 5 bases and 2 bases, in that order; junction bases with no gene match: 5. Here the CDR3 reads CASSAGLAQQETQYF. DNA for the CDR3: TGTGCCAGCAGCGCGGGACTAGCGCAACAAGAGACCCAGTACTTC.

The J gene is TRBJ1-2, the V gene TRBV14; 7 bases are a match to TRBD1. V trimming: 0 bases; J trimming: 8 bases; junction bases outside the gene matches: 24. There are 20 residues in the CDR3. Germline CDR1 is SGHDN and CDR2 is FVKESK. The CDR3 loop is CASSQEFPLLTQTGEDGYTF. DNA of the CDR3: TGTGCCAGCAGCCAAGAATTCCCTTTACTTACCCAAACAGGGGAGGACGGCTACACCTTC.

The chain joins TRBV6-5 to TRBJ2-1, with D unclear. CDR3 length: 13 amino acids. V dropped 8 bases and J dropped 0 bases, with 8 bases sitting between them. Germline loops: CDR1 MNHEY, CDR2 SVGAGI. The DNA of the CDR3 is TGTGCCAGCTGGTTAGACTCCTACAATGAGCAGTTCTTC. This gives the protein CASWLDSYNEQFF.

J is TRBJ2-3 and V is TRBV7-3, with 12 bases matching TRBD2. Germline-derived CDR1 and CDR2 are SGHTA and FQGTGA. CDR3 length: 17 residues. V lost 5 bases, J lost 2 bases, and 8 bases stayed unmatched. As DNA, the CDR3 is TGTGCCAGCAGCCCAAGACTAGCGGGAGACACCACAGATACGCAGTATTTT. Translated: CASSPRLAGDTTDTQYF.

The V gene is TRBV7-9, the J gene TRBJ2-7; D assignment may be TRBD1 or TRBD2 (5 bases each). CDR1 and CDR2 from the germline V gene are SEHNR and FQNEAQ (reference sequence). The CDR3 runs 15 residues. Between the trimmed V and J ends, which lost 1 base and 3 bases, there was a span of 13 bases. The CDR3 DNA reads TGTGCCAGCAGCTTAGGGATAAGGGGAGACTACGAGCAGTACTTC. As protein: CASSLGIRGDYEQYF.